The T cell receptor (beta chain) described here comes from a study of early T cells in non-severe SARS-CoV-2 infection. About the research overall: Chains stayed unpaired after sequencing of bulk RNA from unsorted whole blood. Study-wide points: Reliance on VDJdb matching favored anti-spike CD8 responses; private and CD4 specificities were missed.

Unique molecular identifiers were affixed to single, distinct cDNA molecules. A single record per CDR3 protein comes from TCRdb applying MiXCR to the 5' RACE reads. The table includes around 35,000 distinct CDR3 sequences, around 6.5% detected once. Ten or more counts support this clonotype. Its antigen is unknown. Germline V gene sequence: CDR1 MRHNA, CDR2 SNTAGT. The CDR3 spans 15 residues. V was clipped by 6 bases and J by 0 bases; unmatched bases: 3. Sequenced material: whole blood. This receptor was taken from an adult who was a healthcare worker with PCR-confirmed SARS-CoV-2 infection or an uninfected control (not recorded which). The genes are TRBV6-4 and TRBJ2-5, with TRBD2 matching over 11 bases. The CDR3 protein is CASSLTSGDQETQYF. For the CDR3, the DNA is TGTGCCAGCAGCCTGACTAGCGGGGACCAAGAGACCCAGTACTTC.